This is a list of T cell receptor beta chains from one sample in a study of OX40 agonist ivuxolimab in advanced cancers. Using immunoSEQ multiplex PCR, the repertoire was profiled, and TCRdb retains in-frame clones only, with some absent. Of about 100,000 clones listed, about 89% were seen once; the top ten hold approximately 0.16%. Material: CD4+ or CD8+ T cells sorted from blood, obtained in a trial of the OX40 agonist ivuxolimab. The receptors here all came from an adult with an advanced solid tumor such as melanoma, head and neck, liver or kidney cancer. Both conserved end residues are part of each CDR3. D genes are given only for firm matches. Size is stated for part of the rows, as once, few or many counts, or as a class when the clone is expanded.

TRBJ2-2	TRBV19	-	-	TGTGCCAGTACAAAAGACTCTAGCGTAGGCGGGGAGCTGTTTTTT	CASTKDSSVGGELFF
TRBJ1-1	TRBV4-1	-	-	TGCGCCAGCAGCCCCAAGCAGGGGTTCAACACTGAAGCTTTCTTT	CASSPKQGFNTEAFF
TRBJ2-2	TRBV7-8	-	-	TGTGCCAGCCGGGCTAGGGGTTTCGGCGGGGAGCTGTTTTTT	CASRARGFGGELFF
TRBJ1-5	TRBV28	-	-	TGTGCCAGCAGTTTGTCGGCAGCGAATCAGCCCCAGCATTTT	CASSLSAANQPQHF
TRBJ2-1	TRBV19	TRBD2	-	TGTGCCACCTCCGGGACTAGCGGGTTCGACTACAATGAGCAGTTCTTC	CATSGTSGFDYNEQFF
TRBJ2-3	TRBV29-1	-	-	TGCAGCGCCAGAGCGAGGGGGGTTAGCACAGATACGCAGTATTTT	CSARARGVSTDTQYF
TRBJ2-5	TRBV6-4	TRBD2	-	TGTGCCAGCAGTCCCAATGCGGGGGGACAAGAGACCCAGTACTTC	CASSPNAGGQETQYF
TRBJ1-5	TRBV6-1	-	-	TGTGCCAGCAGTGAATCACGGGGAATGGGGCAGCAGCCCCAGCATTTT	CASSESRGMGQQPQHF
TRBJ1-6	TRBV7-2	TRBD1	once	TGTGCCAGCAGCAACCGGGACAGGGGCGCCCTTTCACCCCTCCACTTT	CASSNRDRGALSPLHF
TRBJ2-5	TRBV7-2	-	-	TGTGCCAGTACCTTCGGAGCCGGGAGAGGAAGGGAGACCCAGTACTTC	CASTFGAGRGRETQYF
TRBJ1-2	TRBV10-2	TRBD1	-	TGCGCCAGCACTAGCGCTTCTCGGGACAGGGCACCAAACTATGGCTACACCTTC	CASTSASRDRAPNYGYTF
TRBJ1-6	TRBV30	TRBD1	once	TGTGCCTGGAGCACAGGGGCGGATTCACCCCTCCACTTT	CAWSTGADSPLHF
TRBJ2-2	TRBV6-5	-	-	TGTGCCAGCAGTTTAACCCGGGTTGTGAGCACCGGGGAGCTGTTTTTT	CASSLTRVVSTGELFF
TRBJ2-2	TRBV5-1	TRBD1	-	TGCGCCAGCAGCTGGACAGGAGACACCGGGGAGCTGTTTTTT	CASSWTGDTGELFF
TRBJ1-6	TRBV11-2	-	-	TGTGCCAGCAGCTTATCGCCGGGACAACGTAATTCACCCCTCCACTTT	CASSLSPGQRNSPLHF
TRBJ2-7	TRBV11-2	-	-	TGTGCCAGCAGCTTAGATCGGAGGAGCTACTCCTACGAGCAGTACTTC	CASSLDRRSYSYEQYF
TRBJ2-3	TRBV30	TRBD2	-	TGTGCCTGGAGAGAGGGCTTAGCAGCGGGGCAAACAGATACGCAGTATTTT	CAWREGLAAGQTDTQYF
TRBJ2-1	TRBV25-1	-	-	TGTGCCAGCAGTGAATATGTCCCGTTGGGGGAGCAGTTCTTC	CASSEYVPLGEQFF
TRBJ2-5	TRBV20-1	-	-	TGCAGTGCTACTAGGACGGAGACCCAGTACTTC	CSATRTETQYF
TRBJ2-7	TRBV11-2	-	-	TGTGCCAGCAGCTTAGGGCGGACGGACTACGAGCAGTACTTC	CASSLGRTDYEQYF
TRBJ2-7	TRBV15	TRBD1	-	TGTGCCACCAGCCCAGTTTCGGACAGGGCCCATAATGAGCAGTACTTC	CATSPVSDRAHNEQYF
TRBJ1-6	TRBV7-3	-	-	TGTGCCAGCAGCTTAAAAGGACGTAATTCACCCCTCCACTTT	CASSLKGRNSPLHF
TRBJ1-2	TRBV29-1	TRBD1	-	TGCAGCGTTGAGTGGGACAGCGGACTCTACACCTTC	CSVEWDSGLYTF
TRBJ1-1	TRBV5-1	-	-	TGCGCCAGCAGCTTGGCACAGGGAACTCCCCGAGCTTTCTTT	CASSLAQGTPRAFF
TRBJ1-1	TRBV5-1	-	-	TGCGCCAGCAGCTTCGTGGGTAACACTGAAGCTTTCTTT	CASSFVGNTEAFF
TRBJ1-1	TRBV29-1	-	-	TGCAGCGTATTACCGACCCGAGGGACTGAAGCTTTCTTT	CSVLPTRGTEAFF
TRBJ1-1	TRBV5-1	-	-	TGCGCCAGCAGCGGGGACGGTATGGTCACTGAAGCTTTCTTT	CASSGDGMVTEAFF
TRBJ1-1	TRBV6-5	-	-	TGTGCCAGCAGTCCCATCGGACGCAGGAACACTGAAGCTTTCTTT	CASSPIGRRNTEAFF
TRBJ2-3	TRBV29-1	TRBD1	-	TGCAGCGTTGTGCCACCGGGACAGGGTAGCACAGATACGCAGTATTTT	CSVVPPGQGSTDTQYF
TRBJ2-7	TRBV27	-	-	TGTGCCAGCAGGCTGGGGGGGGCGAGGGAGCAGTACTTC	CASRLGGAREQYF
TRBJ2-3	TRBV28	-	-	TGTGCCAGCAGTCTCAGGGGAGATACGCAGTATTTT	CASSLRGDTQYF
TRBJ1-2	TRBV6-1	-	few	TGTGCCAGCCACTTTTCCGGGCCCGGCTCTGGAGGCTACACCTTC	CASHFSGPGSGGYTF
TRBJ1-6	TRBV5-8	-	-	TGTGCCAGCAGCCCTGGGAGGGGTTCACCCCTCCACTTT	CASSPGRGSPLHF
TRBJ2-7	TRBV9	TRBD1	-	TGTGCCAGCAGCGGATGCCGGGACAGGGACTCCTACGAGCAGTACTTC	CASSGCRDRDSYEQYF
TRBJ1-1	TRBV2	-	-	TGTGCCAGCAGTGAGGTCCGACAGCTGAACACTGAAGCTTTCTTT	CASSEVRQLNTEAFF
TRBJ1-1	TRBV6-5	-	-	TGTGCCAGCAGTCTGGGCCCGCCGTCGGCTGAAGCTTTCTTT	CASSLGPPSAEAFF
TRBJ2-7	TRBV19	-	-	TGTGCCAGTAGTATAGGAGACGGCTACGAGCAGTACTTC	CASSIGDGYEQYF
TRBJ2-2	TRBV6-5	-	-	TGTGCCAGCAGATCGAGGGGCAGCCACACCGGGGAGCTGTTTTTT	CASRSRGSHTGELFF
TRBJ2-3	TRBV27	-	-	TGTGCCAGCAGCCCAGCCGGGGATACGCAGTATTTT	CASSPAGDTQYF
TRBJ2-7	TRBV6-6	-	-	TGTGCCAGCAGTCCGGTAATCCACGAGCAGTACTTC	CASSPVIHEQYF
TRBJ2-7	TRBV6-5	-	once	TGTGCCAGCAGTTACCGGGATCCTACCTACGAGCAGTACTTC	CASSYRDPTYEQYF
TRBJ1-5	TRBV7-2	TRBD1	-	TGTGCCAGCAGCTTGGGACAGGGGGATTCGGGGCCCCAGCATTTT	CASSLGQGDSGPQHF
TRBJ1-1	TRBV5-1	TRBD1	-	TGCGCCAGCGGGACAGGGGGTTCGACTGAAGCTTTCTTT	CASGTGGSTEAFF
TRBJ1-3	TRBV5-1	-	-	TGCGCCAGCAGCTTGGCCTTCGGTGCTGGAAACACCATATATTTT	CASSLAFGAGNTIYF
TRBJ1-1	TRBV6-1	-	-	TGTGCCAGCACCCCCACACGGGCGAACACTGAAGCTTTCTTT	CASTPTRANTEAFF
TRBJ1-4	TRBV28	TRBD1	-	TGTGCCAGCAGTGATCGACAGGGGGGTGAAAAACTGTTTTTT	CASSDRQGGEKLFF
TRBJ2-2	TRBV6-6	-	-	TGTGCCAGCATTAGGACTGTCACAGGGTACACCGGGGAGCTGTTTTTT	CASIRTVTGYTGELFF
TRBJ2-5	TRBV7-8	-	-	TGTGCCAGCAGCTTAGCGGGGGGGCAGGGAGAGACCCAGTACTTC	CASSLAGGQGETQYF
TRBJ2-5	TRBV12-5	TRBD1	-	TGTGCTAGTGGTCTGGGACAGGGCAAACAAGAGACCCAGTACTTC	CASGLGQGKQETQYF
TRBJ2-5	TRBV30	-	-	TGTGCCTGGAGTAGGGACCGGAACCAAGAGACCCAGTACTTC	CAWSRDRNQETQYF
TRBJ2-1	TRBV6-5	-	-	TGTGCCAGCAGTTACGGTAGCGGACGGGTCAATGAGCAGTTCTTC	CASSYGSGRVNEQFF
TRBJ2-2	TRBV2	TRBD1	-	TGTGCCAGCAGACCCGGGACAGGGGCCCCACCCGGGGAGCTGTTTTTT	CASRPGTGAPPGELFF
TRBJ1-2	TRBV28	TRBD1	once	TGTGCCAGCTTCCAGACAGGGATTAGTGGCTACACCTTC	CASFQTGISGYTF
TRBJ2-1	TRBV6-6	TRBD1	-	TGTGCCAGCAGTTTGGGACAGGGGGCTGGTGAGCAGTTCTTC	CASSLGQGAGEQFF
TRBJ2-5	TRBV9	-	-	TGTGCCAGCAGCGTAGGTAGGCAAGAGACCCAGTACTTC	CASSVGRQETQYF
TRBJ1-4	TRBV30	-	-	TGTGCCTGGAGCCAAGCGGGGGCGCGAGGTGAAAAACTGTTTTTT	CAWSQAGARGEKLFF
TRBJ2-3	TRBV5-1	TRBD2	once	TGCGCCAGCAGCCTATCCGATAGCGGGGGGTCAGATACGCAGTATTTT	CASSLSDSGGSDTQYF